These 24 T cell receptor beta chains share one sample of origin, sequenced in a study of blood T cell repertoires in COVID-19. Sequenced by immunoSEQ multiplex PCR; TCRdb stores in-frame clones only, minus some. The data show 110,000 to 150,000 clones, 84% seen once. Sequenced: PBMCs or T cells enriched from blood (not recorded which). These TCRs come from a young woman who had been exposed to COVID-19.

The V and J genes are TRBV5-6 and TRBJ2-1; TRBD1 might be the D (6 bases). Trimming pared 4 bases from V and 6 bases from J, leaving 20 bases between. The CDR3 covers 16 residues. The germline V gene has CDR1 SGHDT and CDR2 YYEEEE. In nucleotides, the CDR3 is TGTGCCAGCAGCCCAGGTGACAGGCGGCTATTCAATGAGCAGTTCTTC. Translating it yields CASSPGDRRLFNEQFF.

The chain carries TRBV28 and TRBJ1-1; D is possibly TRBD1 (5 bases). The V end lost 5 bases, the J end lost 2 bases, and 12 bases lay between the germline ends. The CDR3 length is 14 residues. The germline gives CDR1 MDHEN, CDR2 SYDVKM. CDR3 nucleotides: TGTGCCAGCAGTCCCCGGGGGGTTAACACTGAAGCTTTCTTT. Its translation is CASSPRGVNTEAFF.

The V call is TRBV2, the J call TRBJ1-2; 10 bases agree with TRBD1. Germline V gene data show CDR1 as SNHLY and CDR2 as FYNNEI. V was pared by 7 bases and J by 3 bases, with 5 bases of the junction left unmatched. This CDR3 is built from 14 residues. The CDR3 DNA reads as TGTGCCAGCATCCCGGACAGGGGGGACTATGGCTACACCTTC. It specifies CASIPDRGDYGYTF. The full variable domain, with the rest looked up from reference TRBV2 and TRBJ1-2, is EPEVTQTPSHQVTQMGQEVILRCVPISNHLYFYWYRQILGQKVEFLVSFYNNEISEKSEIFDDQFSVERPDGSNFTLKIRSTKLEDSAMYFCASIPDRGDYGYTFGSGTRLTVV.

The chain links TRBV6-2 or TRBV6-3 to TRBJ2-7; 7 bases align to TRBD1. Germline V CDR1 and CDR2: MNHEY, SVGEGT. The length of the CDR3 is 16 residues. Trimming at V came to 0 bases and at J to 1 base, leaving 6 bases not matched to a gene. CDR3 sequence reads: CASSYSRGRRSYEQYF. The CDR3 nucleotides read TGTGCCAGCAGTTACTCGAGGGGGCGCCGTTCCTACGAGCAGTACTTC.

CDR3 nucleotide sequence: TGCGCCAGCAGCGCCGGGGATCTCTTTATCACAGATACGCAGTATTTT. This translates into CASSAGDLFITDTQYF. This chain joins TRBV5-1 and TRBJ2-3, with D possibly being TRBD2 (5 bases). The CDR3 has 16 residues. Germline-derived CDR1 and CDR2 are SGHRS and YFSETQ. The V end lost 4 bases, the J end lost 2 bases, and 17 bases lay between the germline ends. Looking up the rest from reference TRBV5-1 and TRBJ2-3 gives the full variable domain: KAGVTQTPRYLIKTRGQQVTLSCSPISGHRSVSWYQQTPGQGLQFLFEYFSETQRNKGNFPGRFSGRQFSNSRSEMNVSTLELGDSALYLCASSAGDLFITDTQYFGPGTRLTVL.

V and J are TRBV30 and TRBJ1-1; D call uncertain. Germline lookup yields CDR1 GTSNPN and CDR2 SVGIG (reference sequence). V lost 4 bases and J lost 6, with 9 bases in between. The CDR3 contains 11 residues. The CDR3, as DNA: TGTGCCTGGAAGTTCCAGGCTGAAGCTTTCTTT. Translated: CAWKFQAEAFF.

The V call is TRBV27, the J call TRBJ2-1; TRBD2 is a possible D gene (5 bases). The CDR3 is 15 amino acids. The germline V and J ends were trimmed by 3 bases and 7 bases, with 16 bases remaining between them. CDR1 MNHEY and CDR2 SMNVEV come from the germline V gene (reference sequence). CDR3 residues: CASSFGRVPGNEQFF. Here the CDR3 DNA reads TGTGCCAGCAGTTTCGGACGGGTTCCGGGGAATGAGCAGTTCTTC.

The gene calls are TRBV19 and TRBJ2-7, with unresolved D. V lost 3 bases and J lost 1, with 10 bases in between. The CDR3 contains 14 residues. Germline V gene lookup returns CDR1 LNHDA and CDR2 SQIVND (reference sequence). The CDR3 sequence: CASSIRAPSYEQYF. CDR3 nucleotides: TGTGCCAGTAGTATTAGAGCACCTTCCTACGAGCAGTACTTC.

The chain uses TRBV27 and TRBJ1-4; 10 bases are a match to TRBD1. In germline, CDR1 is MNHEY, CDR2 SMNVEV (reference sequence). The length of the CDR3 is 15 residues. After removal of 5 bases from V and 4 bases from J, the junction contained 4 bases not matched to a gene. The CDR3 loop reads CASSTWTGGNEKLFF. CDR3 sequence (DNA): TGTGCCAGCAGTACTTGGACAGGGGGTAATGAAAAACTGTTTTTT.

The rearrangement links TRBV11-1 to TRBJ2-1, with 9 bases identical to TRBD2. The CDR3 totals 15 residues. CDR1 is SGHAT, CDR2 FQDESV, per germline (reference sequence). The junction had 8 bases not matched to a gene; V was cut back by 6 bases and J by 5 bases. Here the CDR3 DNA reads TGTGCCAGCAGGACTAGACTAGCGGCTGACAATGAGCAGTTCTTC. Residues: CASRTRLAADNEQFF.

This chain joins TRBV30 and TRBJ1-3, with TRBD1 matching 7 bases. CDR3 length: 15 amino acids. J lost 0 bases, V lost 1 base, and 3 bases had no gene match. Germline values: CDR1 GTSNPN, CDR2 SVGIG (reference sequence). CDR3 in DNA: TGTGCCTGGAGTGCAGGGGGATACTCTGGAAACACCATATATTTT. It codes for CAWSAGGYSGNTIYF.

This chain connects TRBV11-2 to TRBJ2-1; perhaps TRBD2 as D (5 bases). Germline lookup yields CDR1 SGHAT and CDR2 FQNNGV. The V end was cut by 5 bases, the J end by 5 bases, with 19 bases between. The length of the CDR3 is 16 residues. The CDR3 reads CASSLPKRAENNEQFF. The CDR3 nucleotides read TGTGCCAGCAGCCTCCCAAAGAGGGCCGAAAACAATGAGCAGTTCTTC.

The chain joins TRBV30 to TRBJ1-5, with TRBD1 as a possible D gene (6 bases). CDR3 length equals 13 residues. Germline V gene lookup returns CDR1 GTSNPN and CDR2 SVGIG (reference sequence). V dropped 3 bases and J dropped 5 bases, with 11 bases sitting between them. DNA of the CDR3: TGTGCCTGGAGCGGGGGGGGCCATCAGCCCCAGCATTTT. It encodes CAWSGGGHQPQHF.

The J gene is TRBJ2-4, the V gene TRBV7-2, with D unclear. The CDR3 totals 19 residues. Per germline, CDR1 SGHTA and CDR2 FQGNSA. V was pared by 1 base and J by 0 bases, with 19 bases between. CDR3 in amino acids: CASSLGLLKHNLAKNIQYF. The DNA for the CDR3 is TGTGCCAGCAGCTTAGGACTCCTTAAACACAATCTAGCCAAAAACATTCAGTACTTC.

The chain recombines TRBV7-2 with TRBJ2-7; tentative D call: TRBD2 (7 bases). The CDR3 has 15 residues. Germline V gene lookup returns CDR1 SGHTA and CDR2 FQGNSA. V was pared by 0 bases and J by 5 bases, with 14 bases between. For the CDR3, the DNA is TGTGCCAGCAGCTTAGCCCGAGGGGGGGCTAACGAGCAGTACTTC. This encodes CASSLARGGANEQYF.

The chain links TRBV4-1 to TRBJ2-7; TRBD1 matches 8 bases. This CDR3 has 14 amino acids. V lost 0 bases, J lost 2 bases, and 0 bases stayed unmatched. CDR1 and CDR2 from the germline V gene are MGHRA and YSYEKL. Here the CDR3 DNA reads TGCGCCAGCAGCCAAGAACAGGGGGCCTACGAGCAGTACTTC. Amino acid sequence: CASSQEQGAYEQYF.

This clone appeared a single time. The V call is TRBV5-1, the J call TRBJ2-1, with TRBD1 identical over 7 bases. CDR1 is SGHRS and CDR2 is YFSETQ in the germline V gene. V was pared by 4 bases and J by 6 bases, with 16 bases of the junction left unmatched. The CDR3 sequence is 17 residues long. The CDR3 spells CASSLRQGGAFVNEQFF. As DNA, the CDR3 is TGCGCCAGCAGCCTGCGACAGGGCGGAGCGTTCGTCAATGAGCAGTTCTTC.

The V and J genes are TRBV18 and TRBJ2-5, with D perhaps matching TRBD1 (6 bases). The CDR3 is made up of 15 amino acids. Looked up from germline, CDR1 is KGHSH and CDR2 is LQKENI. Trimming took 1 base from V and 5 from J, leaving 14 bases between them. CDR3 residues: CASSPQVLQGETQYF. Here the CDR3 DNA reads TGTGCCAGCTCACCACAAGTGTTACAGGGTGAGACCCAGTACTTC.

CDR3 DNA: TGTGCCAGCAGTCGTGGCGGGTTGTCGGATAATTCACCCCTCCACTTT. Amino acid sequence: CASSRGGLSDNSPLHF. The genes are TRBV11-2 and TRBJ1-6; D not resolved. Per germline, CDR1 SGHAT and CDR2 FQNNGV. V was pared by 6 bases and J by 5 bases, with 17 bases between. The CDR3 extends over 16 amino acids.

This chain links TRBV4-2 with TRBJ2-7, with D possibly TRBD2 on 5 matching bases. Germline CDR1 is LGHNA and CDR2 is YNFKEQ. This CDR3 comprises 11 residues. The V gene lost 2 bases and the J gene lost 6 bases, with 5 bases spanning the gap. The DNA of the CDR3 is TGTGCCAGCAGCCAAACTAGCGAGCAGTACTTC. Its translation: CASSQTSEQYF.

The sample holds one count of this clone. The V call is TRBV11-2, the J call TRBJ1-4; D may be TRBD1 (5 bases). This CDR3 has 13 amino acids. Trimming removed 8 bases from V and 4 bases from J, with 11 bases in between. Germline-derived CDR1 and CDR2 are SGHAT and FQNNGV. The chain's CDR3 is CASGRDLNEKLFF. CDR3 in DNA: TGTGCCAGCGGGAGGGACCTTAATGAAAAACTGTTTTTT.

This chain connects TRBV9 to TRBJ1-2; 8 nucleotides agree with TRBD1. The V and J ends lost 4 bases and 0 bases, in that order; junction bases with no gene match: 8. This CDR3 contains 16 residues. The germline gives CDR1 SGDLS, CDR2 YYNGEE. In nucleotides, the CDR3 is TGTGCCAGCAGCACCCAAACAGGGGGGCCTAACTATGGCTACACCTTC. Protein sequence: CASSTQTGGPNYGYTF.

The sample holds a few counts of this clone. The chain joins TRBV4-2 to TRBJ2-3; the match to TRBD2 covers 13 bases. The trim removed 1 base at V and 0 bases at J, leaving 1 base unmatched. The germline V gene encodes CDR1 LGHNA and CDR2 YNFKEQ. This CDR3 comprises 17 residues. CDR3 residues: CASSQGTSGRSTDTQYF. The CDR3 region has the DNA TGTGCCAGCAGCCAAGGGACTAGCGGGAGAAGCACAGATACGCAGTATTTT.

This clone has just one count. The V gene is TRBV30, the J gene TRBJ2-7, with 7 bases aligning to TRBD1. Germline V lookup: CDR1 GTSNPN, CDR2 SVGIG (reference sequence). There are 15 residues in the CDR3. Trimming took 0 bases from V and 1 from J; bases not matched to a gene: 6. The chain's CDR3 is CAWSVGRGQSYEQYF. CDR3 bases: TGTGCCTGGAGTGTAGGTAGGGGGCAATCCTACGAGCAGTACTTC. The full variable domain, its missing parts supplied by reference TRBV30 and TRBJ2-7, is SQTIHQWPATLVQPVGSPLSLECTVEGTSNPNLYWYRQAAGRGLQLLFYSVGIGQISSEVPQNLSASRPQDRQFILSSKKLLLSDSGFYLCAWSVGRGQSYEQYFGPGTRLTVT.